This T cell receptor beta chain was found in a study of blood T cell repertoires in COVID-19 (dated by TCRdb to about 2020). For context, the study as a whole: The collaborator samples originated in the United States, Italy and Spain and spanned the acute and convalescent phases of COVID-19. The material from the prospective study consisted of cDNA or gDNA derived from T cells, B-cell-depleted T cells, or PBMCs. Deeply sampled blood TCRbeta repertoires from subjects exposed to, actively infected with, or recovered from COVID-19 were included in the dataset. The repertoires were released in a freely available public database meant as a resource for research on the immune response to SARS-CoV-2. Samples were obtained from the ongoing ImmuneRACE study (first 160 participants) and from about 1,300 subjects provided by 6 global collaborators. Sample metadata almost always included a de-identified subject ID, COVID-19 status, age in years and sex. Where HLA class I and class II types were available, the types were taken from metadata supplied by the sample provider, not from assay-based typing. General conclusions and limits of the study: The amount of clinical and demographic metadata varied by source and participant and was provided uncurated.

Inclusive of the bounding cysteine and phenylalanine, the CDR3 is 17 residues long. The CDR3 DNA has 51 bases and is translated from base 1. Unmatched junction bases come to 4, with V trimmed by 0 bases and J by 1 base. CDR1 is given as LGHNA and CDR2 as YSLEER, both from the germline V gene. TCRbeta CDR3 regions were amplified from genomic DNA using the immunoSEQ Assay, a bias-controlled multiplex PCR. On the study's bioinformatics: The number of nucleated cells in each sample was estimated by amplification of reference gene primers within the assay. To quantify the absolute abundance of each unique TCRbeta CDR3 rearrangement, sequence reads were collapsed and filtered. For each sample, productive Simpson clonality was calculated as the square root of Simpson's diversity index over productive rearrangements. Imported from immuneACCESS, the table was reduced by TCRdb to in-frame sequences with V and J called. These copies leave out some clones; in studies compared against another copy, an unresolved V gene accounts for under half, and the cause of the remainder is not known. Clone size and the V and J calls come from that table; the DNA yielded D and trimming. A total of 200,000 to 250,000 clones appear in this sample, 85% to 90% of them only once. The top ten clonotypes cover roughly 14% of the sample.

Only a few counts were recorded for this clone. Its binding antigen is unknown. No base qualities exist here, and no much larger clone lies one base off it. Participants in the prospective study were aged about 18 to 95 years, lived in 20 to 30 United States geographic areas, and enrolled through a virtual design. In the prospective study, participants were assigned to cohorts based on the clinical history participants reported in a screening survey and a study questionnaire. In the prospective study, mobile phlebotomists collected whole blood, serum and a nasopharyngeal or oropharyngeal swab from each participant. Additional blood draws and questionnaires over an approximately 2-month period could optionally be provided by prospective study participants. Blood samples from the prospective study were shipped frozen or at room temperature prior to DNA extraction.

Sequenced: PBMCs or T cells enriched from blood (not recorded which). The receptor's source is a woman aged 45-59 years with acute COVID-19. The V and J segments used are TRBV4-3 and TRBJ2-2; TRBD2 agrees with 8 junctional bases. The CDR3 sequence is CASSQEKLAGNTGELFF. The DNA is TGCGCCAGCAGCCAAGAGAAGCTAGCGGGGAACACCGGGGAGCTGTTTTTT.